The clone carrying this TCR beta chain was picked up many times. The germline gives CDR1 GTSNPN, CDR2 SVGIG (reference sequence). Deletions cut 2 bases from V and 7 bases from J, with 11 bases between. The CDR3 spans 12 residues. Time point specified: newly diagnosed GD, antithyroid drugs for less than 3 months. Construction of the TCR library relied on RNA isolated from PBMCs. According to the study, TCR beta libraries were built with iRepertoire HTBI primers and CDR3-region Arm-PCR. One entry per CDR3 protein, called by TCRdb with MiXCR from the multiplex PCR reads. The sample contains approximately 480,000 distinct CDR3 sequences, roughly 15% of which appear only once. The sample originates from a study of regulatory T cells in long-lasting Graves disease. This sample was also put to use in a study of T cells in Graves' hyperthyroidism and ophthalmopathy. That paper adds: A set of HTBI primers served as the primers for a first-round RT-PCR of the TCR CDR3. Most thyroid clonotypes expanded above 0.001 appeared in blood too.

Here the sequenced sample was peripheral blood mononuclear cells (PBMCs), taken at new diagnosis, from a patient treated with antithyroid drugs. The origin of this receptor is a man aged 40-49 years with Graves disease. The V gene is TRBV30, the J gene TRBJ1-2; TRBD1 is a possible D gene (6 bases). CDR3 loop: CAWSQDSPGYTF. The DNA of the CDR3 is TGTGCCTGGAGTCAGGACAGTCCTGGCTACACCTTC.